This entry lists 16 T cell receptor beta chains sequenced from one sample in a study of T cells in localized non-small cell lung cancer. Repertoires were generated with immunoSEQ multiplex PCR, while TCRdb's copy carries only in-frame clones and drops some. Of 90,000 to 95,000 clones in the sample, 87% were seen once. The specimen was peripheral blood, collected before any cancer treatment. The receptors derive from a man aged 35-75 years with stage I squamous cell lung carcinoma.

The chain links TRBV5-1 to TRBJ2-3; no firm D call. The germline V gene has CDR1 SGHRS and CDR2 YFSETQ. The length of the CDR3 is 17 residues. V was cut by 0 bases and J by 4 bases, with 18 bases left in between. DNA for the CDR3: TGCGCCAGCAGCTTGGAACGGACCATCACCTCCGCAGATACGCAGTATTTT. It is translated as CASSLERTITSADTQYF.

This rearrangement joins TRBV2 to TRBJ1-5; D unclear. The CDR3 runs 14 residues. Germline-derived CDR1 and CDR2 are SNHLY and FYNNEI. The V end lost 4 bases, the J end lost 0 bases, and 7 bases lay between the germline ends. The CDR3 bases are TGTGCCAGCAGTGCCAGTGATAGCAATCAGCCCCAGCATTTT. Its translation is CASSASDSNQPQHF.

The V call is TRBV28, the J call TRBJ1-2; D gene uncertain. The germline V gene has CDR1 MDHEN and CDR2 SYDVKM. V gave up 2 bases and J gave up 8 bases, with 15 bases separating them. The CDR3 is made up of 14 amino acids. In DNA, the CDR3 is TGTGCCAGCAGTTTAGTTGTCGGTTCTAAAGGCTACACCTTC. It is translated as CASSLVVGSKGYTF.

The V call is TRBV5-6, the J call TRBJ1-4; a weak D match, TRBD1 (5 bases). Trimming cost V 2 bases and J 0 bases, with 14 bases left between them. This CDR3 spans 17 amino acids. CDR1 SGHDT and CDR2 YYEEEE come from the germline V gene. The CDR3 nucleotides are TGTGCCAGCAGCTTCTTTGACAGCGCCGCAACTAATGAAAAACTGTTTTTT. Translating gives CASSFFDSAATNEKLFF.

V and J are TRBV5-1 and TRBJ2-1; 10 nucleotides line up with TRBD2. The CDR3 has 16 residues. With V trimmed by 4 bases and J by 3 bases, 7 bases remained unmatched. Per the germline V gene, CDR1 is SGHRS and CDR2 is YFSETQ. CDR3 sequence reads: CASSLGASGGYNEQFF. For the CDR3, the DNA is TGCGCCAGCAGCCTGGGGGCTAGCGGGGGCTACAATGAGCAGTTCTTC.

The count of this clone is one. The rearrangement links TRBV2 to TRBJ1-5; D unresolved. V lost 7 bases, J lost 8 bases, and 15 bases lay in between. The CDR3 sequence is 13 residues long. Germline V gene sequence: CDR1 SNHLY, CDR2 FYNNEI. As DNA, the CDR3 is TGTGCCAGCAACGGACGGAACCTCGAGCCCCAGCATTTT. It translates to CASNGRNLEPQHF.

This clone was seen only a few times. The rearrangement joins TRBV19 to TRBJ1-4; D unclear. The V end was cut by 1 base, the J end by 2 bases, with 8 bases between. CDR1 is LNHDA, CDR2 SQIVND, per germline (reference sequence). CDR3 length: 15 amino acids. The CDR3 DNA reads as TGTGCCAGTAGTATAGGCGGAGGGACTAATGAAAAACTGTTTTTT. This gives the protein CASSIGGGTNEKLFF. Complete variable domain (other parts from reference TRBV19 and TRBJ1-4): DGGITQSPKYLFRKEGQNVTLSCEQNLNHDAMYWYRQDPGQGLRLIYYSQIVNDFQKGDIAEGYSVSREKKESFPLTVTSAQKNPTAFYLCASSIGGGTNEKLFFGSGTQLSVL.

The rearrangement uses TRBV19 and TRBJ2-6; the D gene is possibly TRBD2 (5 bases). Germline CDR1 reads LNHDA; CDR2 reads SQIVND (reference sequence). The CDR3 is 17 amino acids. The ends were cut back, 7 bases at V and 0 bases at J, with 16 bases in the middle. CDR3 amino acids: CASMRARLNSGANVLTF. The CDR3 nucleotides are TGTGCCAGTATGAGGGCCAGGCTGAACTCTGGGGCCAACGTCCTGACTTTC.

The sample holds one count of this clone. The gene calls are TRBV7-9 and TRBJ2-6, with TRBD1 matching over 7 bases. Looked up from germline, CDR1 is SEHNR and CDR2 is FQNEAQ (reference sequence). J gave up 1 base and V 5 bases, and 5 bases lay outside the gene matches. CDR3 size: 16 residues. In DNA, the CDR3 is TGTGCCAGCAGCCCTCCCAGGGGGTCTGGGGCCAACGTCCTGACTTTC. Amino acids: CASSPPRGSGANVLTF.

There are a few counts of this clone. The chain is built from TRBV19 and TRBJ1-1; no firm D call. V lost 7 bases, J lost 1 base, and 7 bases lay in between. Germline values: CDR1 LNHDA, CDR2 SQIVND (reference sequence). This CDR3 comprises 12 residues. The CDR3 sequence: CASIGRNTEAFF. The CDR3 coding sequence is TGTGCCAGTATAGGCAGGAACACTGAAGCTTTCTTT.

This rearrangement joins TRBV28 to TRBJ2-7, with D possibly being TRBD2 (5 bases). Germline CDR1 MDHEN, CDR2 SYDVKM. V lost 2 bases and J 2 bases, leaving 16 bases between the germline ends. This CDR3 has 16 amino acids. CDR3 sequence reads: CASSLKALASPYEQYF. As DNA, the CDR3 is TGTGCCAGCAGTTTAAAGGCTCTAGCTTCCCCCTACGAGCAGTACTTC.

J is TRBJ2-5 and V is TRBV7-9; possibly TRBD2 for D (6 bases). V lost 4 bases and J 4 bases, leaving 22 bases between the germline ends. CDR1 SEHNR and CDR2 FQNEAQ come from the germline V gene (reference sequence). The CDR3 runs 17 residues. In DNA form, the CDR3 reads TGTGCCAGCAGCTCCCCCCTCAGACTAGGAATAAGAGAGACCCAGTACTTC. This translates into CASSSPLRLGIRETQYF.

The chain couples TRBV18 to TRBJ2-4, with D possibly matching TRBD1 (5 bases). This CDR3 is 15 amino acids long. Germline loops: CDR1 KGHSH, CDR2 LQKENI. Trimming pared 2 bases from V and 2 bases from J, leaving 10 bases between. This CDR3 is CASSPDSSTKNIQYF. The CDR3 DNA sequence: TGTGCCAGCTCACCAGACAGTTCGACCAAAAACATTCAGTACTTC.

A single count supports this clone. The V gene is TRBV9, the J gene TRBJ1-1; the D is unclear. CDR3 length: 12 amino acids. The germline V gene encodes CDR1 SGDLS and CDR2 YYNGEE. V dropped 5 bases and J dropped 3 bases, with 8 bases sitting between them. This chain's CDR3 is CASSRDYTEAFF. As DNA, the CDR3 is TGTGCCAGCAGTCGTGACTACACTGAAGCTTTCTTT.

The gene calls are TRBV4-2 and TRBJ2-7; no clear D gene. This CDR3 spans 11 amino acids. Germline V gene lookup returns CDR1 LGHNA and CDR2 YNFKEQ. Trimming took off 3 bases at V and 5 bases at J, with 5 bases between the two ends. Here the CDR3 DNA reads TGTGCCAGCAGCCAGGCCAACGAGCAGTACTTC. Protein sequence: CASSQANEQYF.

This chain connects TRBV19 to TRBJ1-1; 8 bases match TRBD1. Germline V gene lookup returns CDR1 LNHDA and CDR2 SQIVND (reference sequence). CDR3 size: 12 residues. Trimming cost V 6 bases and J 7 bases; bases outside gene matches: 4. The CDR3 protein is CASRIGQGEAFF. In DNA, the CDR3 is TGTGCCAGTAGAATCGGACAGGGTGAAGCTTTCTTT.